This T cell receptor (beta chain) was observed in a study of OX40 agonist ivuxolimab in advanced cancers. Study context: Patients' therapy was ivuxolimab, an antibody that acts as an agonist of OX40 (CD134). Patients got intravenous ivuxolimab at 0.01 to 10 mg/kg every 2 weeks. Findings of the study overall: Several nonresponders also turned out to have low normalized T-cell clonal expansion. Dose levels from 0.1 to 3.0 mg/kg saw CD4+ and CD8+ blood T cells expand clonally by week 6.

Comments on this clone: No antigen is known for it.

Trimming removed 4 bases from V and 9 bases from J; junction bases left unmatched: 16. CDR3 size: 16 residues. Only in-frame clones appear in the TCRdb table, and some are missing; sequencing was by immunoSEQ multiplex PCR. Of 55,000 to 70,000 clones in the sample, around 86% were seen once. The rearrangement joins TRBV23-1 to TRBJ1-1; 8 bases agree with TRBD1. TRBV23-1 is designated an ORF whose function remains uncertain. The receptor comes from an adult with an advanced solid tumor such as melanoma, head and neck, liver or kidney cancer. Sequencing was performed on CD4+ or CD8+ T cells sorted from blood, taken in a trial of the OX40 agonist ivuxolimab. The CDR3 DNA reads TGCGCCAGCAGTCCCCGATCCGGACAGGGTATGACTAAAGCTTTCTTT. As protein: CASSPRSGQGMTKAFF.